This T cell receptor beta chain was identified in a study of blood T cell repertoires in COVID-19. Participants spanned ages roughly 18 to 95 years and resided in around 25 US areas. Clones were read by immunoSEQ multiplex PCR, and TCRdb kept only the in-frame ones, dropping some. The data hold fewer than 200,000 clones, with approximately 80% observed a single time. The CDR3 is made up of 14 amino acids. V gave up 2 bases and J gave up 3 bases, with 11 bases separating them. CDR1 MNHEY and CDR2 SVGAGI come from the germline V gene. Sequencing was performed on PBMCs or T cells enriched from blood (not recorded which). The V gene is TRBV6-5, the J gene TRBJ2-7; D might be TRBD1 (6 bases). This sequence was found in a woman aged 50 to 65 who had recovered from COVID-19. The CDR3 here is CASSYRDTFYEQYF. DNA for the CDR3: TGTGCCAGCAGTTACCGGGACACTTTCTACGAGCAGTACTTC.